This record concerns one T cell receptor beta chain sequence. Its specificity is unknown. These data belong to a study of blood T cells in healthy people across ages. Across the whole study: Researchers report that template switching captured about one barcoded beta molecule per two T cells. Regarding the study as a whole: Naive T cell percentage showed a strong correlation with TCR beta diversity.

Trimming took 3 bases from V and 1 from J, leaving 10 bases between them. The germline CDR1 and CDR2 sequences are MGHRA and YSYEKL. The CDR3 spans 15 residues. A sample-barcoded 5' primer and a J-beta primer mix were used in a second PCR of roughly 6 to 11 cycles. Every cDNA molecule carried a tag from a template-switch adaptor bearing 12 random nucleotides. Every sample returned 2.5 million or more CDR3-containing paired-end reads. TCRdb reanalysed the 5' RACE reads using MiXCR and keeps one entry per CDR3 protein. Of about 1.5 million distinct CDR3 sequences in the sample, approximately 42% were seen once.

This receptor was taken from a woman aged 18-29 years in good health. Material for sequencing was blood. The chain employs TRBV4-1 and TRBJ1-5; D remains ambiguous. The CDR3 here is CASSHDPGSNQPQHF. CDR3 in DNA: TGCGCCAGCAGCCACGATCCGGGGAGCAATCAGCCCCAGCATTTT.